This T cell receptor (beta chain) was profiled in a study (dated by TCRdb to about 2022). Survey-level sequencing on the immunoSEQ platform was used to profile the TCR beta chain repertoires. In the paper's pipeline: Repertoire diversity was quantified as the inverse Simpson index, and CDR3 amino acid length spectratypes and V-J pairing frequencies were compared. Clonotypes specific to SARS-CoV-2, CMV, influenza A and EBV were annotated by matching TCR beta CDR3 sequences against VDJdb. In its TCRdb copy, this immuneACCESS table keeps in-frame sequences only and misses some clones. Where compared with another copy, unresolved V genes explain less than half of these, and the others have no known cause. Clone size and V and J calls were adopted from that table, with D and trimming inferred from the DNA. This sample is represented by 68,000 or so clones; roughly 95% of them were singletons. Roughly 4.2% of the sample is taken by the ten largest.

PBMCs were separated from peripheral blood, and TCR beta sequencing was performed on genomic DNA obtained from unsorted PBMCs. Notes on this clone: The target of this receptor is not known. Base qualities are not at hand, and no much larger clone is one base apart.

General findings and caveats noted by the study authors: According to the authors, more investigation is needed, including longitudinal sampling and evaluation of a control group.

Including the terminal cysteine and phenylalanine, the CDR3 comprises 15 residues. Only the CDR3 region is kept as DNA, spanning 45 bases read in frame from base 1. V and J are trimmed by 6 bases and 1 base, and the gene matches miss 3 bases of the junction. CDR1 MDHEN and CDR2 SYDVKM were looked up in the germline V gene. The chain uses TRBV28 and TRBJ2-2; a stretch of 9 junction bases matches TRBD2. Specimen: PBMCs. The clonotype originates from a man between 35 and 55 years old with rheumatoid arthritis. The encoded CDR3 is CASSLSGGNTGELFF. Read as DNA, the sequence is TGTGCCAGCAGCCTTAGCGGGGGGAACACCGGGGAGCTGTTTTTT. Outside the CDR3, residues come from the reference TRBV28 and TRBJ2-2 proteins, so the full variable domain is: DVKVTQSSRYLVKRTGEKVFLECVQDMDHENMFWYRQDPGLGLRLIYFSYDVKMKEKGDIPEGYSVSREKKERFSLILESASTNQTSMYLCASSLSGGNTGELFFGEGSRLTVL.